A selection of T cell receptor beta chains follows, all from one sample in a study of early T cells in non-severe SARS-CoV-2 infection. TCRdb reprocessed the 5' RACE reads with MiXCR, giving one entry per CDR3 protein. The sample holds about 59,000 distinct CDR3 sequences, about 13% seen once. The sequencing here drew on whole blood, taken at baseline. The receptor source for this set is an adult who was a healthcare worker with PCR-confirmed SARS-CoV-2 infection or an uninfected control (not recorded which). Each CDR3 is given with its conserved first and last residue. The order of the fields is J gene, clone size, V gene, D gene, CDR3 DNA, CDR3 protein. A D gene is named only where the DNA matches it firmly. Clone size is stated in some rows and not others, as once, few, many or a class when expanded.

j_call: TRBJ2-7; clone_size: .; v_call: TRBV20-1; d_call: TRBD1; cdr3_nt: TGCAGTGCTAGAGATCCGGGACAGGGAATCTTTGGCGAGCAGTACTTC; cdr3_aa: CSARDPGQGIFGEQYF
j_call: TRBJ2-7; clone_size: .; v_call: TRBV29-1; d_call: .; cdr3_nt: TGCAGCGTTGATGGGGGATCCTCCTACGAGCAGTACTTC; cdr3_aa: CSVDGGSSYEQYF
j_call: TRBJ1-5; clone_size: few; v_call: TRBV14; d_call: .; cdr3_nt: TGTGCCAGCAGGACACGGACCTACAGTAATCAGCCCCAGCATTTT; cdr3_aa: CASRTRTYSNQPQHF
j_call: TRBJ1-1; clone_size: few; v_call: TRBV11-2; d_call: .; cdr3_nt: TGTGCCAGCAGCTTAGATTTGACGCAGAACACTGAAGCTTTCTTT; cdr3_aa: CASSLDLTQNTEAFF
j_call: TRBJ1-6; clone_size: many; v_call: TRBV7-9; d_call: .; cdr3_nt: TGTGCCAGCAGCTTAAAAGTCGGTTATAATTCACCCCTCCACTTT; cdr3_aa: CASSLKVGYNSPLHF
j_call: TRBJ2-7; clone_size: many; v_call: TRBV7-2; d_call: TRBD2; cdr3_nt: TGTGCCAGCAGCTTACCTAGCGGTCCCTACGAGCAGTACTTC; cdr3_aa: CASSLPSGPYEQYF
j_call: TRBJ2-2; clone_size: .; v_call: TRBV14; d_call: .; cdr3_nt: TGTGCCAGCAGCCTGATGAACACCGGGGAGCTGTTTTTT; cdr3_aa: CASSLMNTGELFF
j_call: TRBJ2-3; clone_size: few; v_call: TRBV4-1; d_call: TRBD2; cdr3_nt: TGCGCCAGCAGCCAAGATTGGGCGGGGGGGACCGCAGATACGCAGTATTTT; cdr3_aa: CASSQDWAGGTADTQYF
j_call: TRBJ2-7; clone_size: few; v_call: TRBV20-1; d_call: .; cdr3_nt: TGCAGTGCCTTATTAGGGGGAAGGCCCTACGAGCAGTACTTC; cdr3_aa: CSALLGGRPYEQYF
j_call: TRBJ1-1; clone_size: .; v_call: TRBV10-1; d_call: .; cdr3_nt: TGCGCCAGCAGGTTTAATTGGGACACTGAAGCTTTCTTT; cdr3_aa: CASRFNWDTEAFF
j_call: TRBJ2-3; clone_size: few; v_call: TRBV18; d_call: .; cdr3_nt: TGTGCCAGCTCACCCCAGGGCACAGTGGGTTCTTATACGCAGTATTTT; cdr3_aa: CASSPQGTVGSYTQYF
j_call: TRBJ2-7; clone_size: many; v_call: TRBV6-2/TRBV6-3; d_call: .; cdr3_nt: TGTGCCAGCACCAACGGGGGATCCGAGCAGTACTTC; cdr3_aa: CASTNGGSEQYF
j_call: TRBJ2-1; clone_size: few; v_call: TRBV5-1; d_call: .; cdr3_nt: TGCGCCAGCAGCGCTATATCTAGCAAGTCTGCGTTCTTC; cdr3_aa: CASSAISSKSAFF
j_call: TRBJ2-2; clone_size: .; v_call: TRBV7-9; d_call: .; cdr3_nt: TGTGCCAGCAGCTCCCCCCTTTCGGCGACGGGAACCGGGGAGCTGTTTTTT; cdr3_aa: CASSSPLSATGTGELFF
j_call: TRBJ2-2; clone_size: many; v_call: TRBV20-1; d_call: TRBD2; cdr3_nt: TGCAGTGCCAGGAGGGGACTACACACCGGGGAGCTGTTTTTT; cdr3_aa: CSARRGLHTGELFF
j_call: TRBJ2-3; clone_size: many; v_call: TRBV7-6; d_call: TRBD2; cdr3_nt: TGTGCCAGCAGCTTCCACCGGACTAGCGGGATCATCGCAGATACGCAGTATTTT; cdr3_aa: CASSFHRTSGIIADTQYF
j_call: TRBJ1-4; clone_size: few; v_call: TRBV20-1; d_call: .; cdr3_nt: TGCAGTGCTAGAGAACCTACCGAAAAACTGTTTTTT; cdr3_aa: CSAREPTEKLFF
j_call: TRBJ2-5; clone_size: .; v_call: TRBV7-9; d_call: TRBD2; cdr3_nt: TGTGCCAGCAGCTTAGCGCGGACTAGCGGACAAGAGACCCAGTACTTC; cdr3_aa: CASSLARTSGQETQYF
j_call: TRBJ2-5; clone_size: .; v_call: TRBV5-1; d_call: .; cdr3_nt: TGCGCCAGCAGCTCAGCGACTAGACAAGAGACCCAGTACTTC; cdr3_aa: CASSSATRQETQYF
j_call: TRBJ2-1; clone_size: .; v_call: TRBV5-1; d_call: .; cdr3_nt: TGCGCCAGCAGCCGCGACGCCACCACGTCCAATGAGCAGTTCTTC; cdr3_aa: CASSRDATTSNEQFF
j_call: TRBJ2-1; clone_size: .; v_call: TRBV12-5; d_call: TRBD2; cdr3_nt: TGTGCTAGTGGTTTGGTACCGGGAGGATCCTACAATGAGCAGTTCTTC; cdr3_aa: CASGLVPGGSYNEQFF
j_call: TRBJ2-7; clone_size: .; v_call: TRBV5-1; d_call: TRBD1; cdr3_nt: TGCGCCAGCAGCTTGGGTCTGGGACAGGCCTCCTACGAGCAGTACTTC; cdr3_aa: CASSLGLGQASYEQYF
j_call: TRBJ1-1; clone_size: few; v_call: TRBV14; d_call: .; cdr3_nt: TGTGCCAGCAGCCAAGGTTTTCTAAGGGGGGCTAACACTGAAGCTTTCTTT; cdr3_aa: CASSQGFLRGANTEAFF
j_call: TRBJ1-5; clone_size: many; v_call: TRBV7-2; d_call: .; cdr3_nt: TGTGCCAGCAGCTTAAATGCAGGGAATCAGCCCCAGCATTTT; cdr3_aa: CASSLNAGNQPQHF
j_call: TRBJ1-1; clone_size: .; v_call: TRBV11-1; d_call: .; cdr3_nt: TGTGCCAGCAGCTCCGGGGTGAACACTGAAGCTTTCTTT; cdr3_aa: CASSSGVNTEAFF
j_call: TRBJ2-4; clone_size: .; v_call: TRBV24-1; d_call: .; cdr3_nt: TGTGCCACCAGTGACCCCGAGACAGACCCTATTGCCCAAAACATTCAGTACTTC; cdr3_aa: CATSDPETDPIAQNIQYF
j_call: TRBJ2-1; clone_size: .; v_call: TRBV20-1; d_call: TRBD2; cdr3_nt: TGCAGTGCTAGAGATCTAAGGACTAGCGGGAGGAATGAGCAGTTCTTC; cdr3_aa: CSARDLRTSGRNEQFF
j_call: TRBJ2-4; clone_size: .; v_call: TRBV11-3; d_call: TRBD1; cdr3_nt: TGTGCCAGCAGCTTAGATAGGACAGGGTGGCCCAAAAACATTCAGTACTTC; cdr3_aa: CASSLDRTGWPKNIQYF
j_call: TRBJ2-3; clone_size: few; v_call: TRBV28; d_call: TRBD1; cdr3_nt: TGTGCCAGCAGTTTTGGACAGGTCATTGCAGATACGCAGTATTTT; cdr3_aa: CASSFGQVIADTQYF
j_call: TRBJ1-1; clone_size: few; v_call: TRBV7-6; d_call: .; cdr3_nt: TGTGCCAGCAGCTTAGCGAGGACTGAGGACACTGAAGCTTTCTTT; cdr3_aa: CASSLARTEDTEAFF
j_call: TRBJ2-6; clone_size: many; v_call: TRBV29-1; d_call: .; cdr3_nt: TGCAGCGTGGCCTTCTCTGGGGCCAACGTCCTGACTTTC; cdr3_aa: CSVAFSGANVLTF
j_call: TRBJ1-1; clone_size: .; v_call: TRBV20-1; d_call: TRBD1; cdr3_nt: TGCAGTGCTACCCCAGCAGGGGGCACTGAAGCTTTCTTT; cdr3_aa: CSATPAGGTEAFF
j_call: TRBJ1-5; clone_size: few; v_call: TRBV7-2; d_call: TRBD1; cdr3_nt: TGTGCCAGCGCTAAGGCGGACAGGCGAGATCAGCCCCAGCATTTT; cdr3_aa: CASAKADRRDQPQHF
j_call: TRBJ1-1; clone_size: many; v_call: TRBV9; d_call: TRBD1; cdr3_nt: TGTGCCAGCAGCACTCAGACAGGGGGCCGCACTGAAGCTTTCTTT; cdr3_aa: CASSTQTGGRTEAFF
j_call: TRBJ2-2; clone_size: many; v_call: TRBV29-1; d_call: .; cdr3_nt: TGCAGCGTTGGGGAGAACACCGGGGAGCTGTTTTTT; cdr3_aa: CSVGENTGELFF
j_call: TRBJ2-2; clone_size: .; v_call: TRBV27; d_call: TRBD2; cdr3_nt: TGTGCCAGCAGCTTGGGACTAGCGGGGCCTTACACCGGGGAGCTGTTTTTT; cdr3_aa: CASSLGLAGPYTGELFF
j_call: TRBJ1-1; clone_size: .; v_call: TRBV10-2; d_call: .; cdr3_nt: TGCGCCAGCAGTGAGACGTATGGGGACGGAAACACTGAAGCTTTCTTT; cdr3_aa: CASSETYGDGNTEAFF
j_call: TRBJ1-2; clone_size: .; v_call: TRBV12-3/TRBV12-4; d_call: TRBD1; cdr3_nt: TGTGCCAGCAGCCCGGACAGGGGGCAGAGGGGCTACACCTTC; cdr3_aa: CASSPDRGQRGYTF
j_call: TRBJ1-1; clone_size: few; v_call: TRBV7-8; d_call: TRBD1; cdr3_nt: TGTGCCAGCAGCTCAGGGGGGTCCGTGGGGACTGAAGCTTTCTTT; cdr3_aa: CASSSGGSVGTEAFF
j_call: TRBJ2-2; clone_size: .; v_call: TRBV18; d_call: .; cdr3_nt: TGTGCCAGCTCACCACGTACATCGGGGAGCGCCGGGGAGCTGTTTTTT; cdr3_aa: CASSPRTSGSAGELFF
j_call: TRBJ2-1; clone_size: .; v_call: TRBV29-1; d_call: TRBD2; cdr3_nt: TGCAGCGTGGGACTAGCGGGGGTGGTTAGGGGTGAGCAGTTCTTC; cdr3_aa: CSVGLAGVVRGEQFF
j_call: TRBJ2-2; clone_size: .; v_call: TRBV3-1; d_call: .; cdr3_nt: TGTGCCAGCAGCCAAGTCGGCAGGGCCTACACCGGGGAGCTGTTTTTT; cdr3_aa: CASSQVGRAYTGELFF
j_call: TRBJ2-7; clone_size: few; v_call: TRBV5-1; d_call: TRBD2; cdr3_nt: TGCGCCAGCAGCTTGAACCCCTGGACTAGCGGGAGTAGGCAGTACTTC; cdr3_aa: CASSLNPWTSGSRQYF
j_call: TRBJ2-6; clone_size: few; v_call: TRBV11-2; d_call: .; cdr3_nt: TGTGCCAGCACCAACGACAGAACCTCTGGGGCCAACGTCCTGACTTTC; cdr3_aa: CASTNDRTSGANVLTF
j_call: TRBJ2-6; clone_size: .; v_call: TRBV5-1; d_call: .; cdr3_nt: TGCGCCAGCAGCCTCCCCTGGCACTCTGGGGCCAACGTCCTGACTTTC; cdr3_aa: CASSLPWHSGANVLTF